Listed below are T cell receptor beta chains from one sample, sequenced in a study of T cell responses to AZD1222 COVID-19 vaccine. Generated by immunoSEQ multiplex PCR, the TCRdb table keeps only in-frame clones and is missing some. The data contain about 120,000 clones, roughly nine tenths of them singletons. The specimen was peripheral blood, collected 28 days after the second AZD1222 dose. These receptor sequences come from an adult who received the AZD1222 COVID-19 vaccine. Both conserved end residues are part of each CDR3. D genes are given only for firm matches. Rows give clone size only sometimes, using once, few, many, or a class for an expanded clone.

V gene	D gene	J gene	clone size	CDR3 DNA	CDR3 protein
TRBV5-5	-	TRBJ1-2	-	TGTGCCAGCACCCCGGGGGGGGACCGGTATGGTGGCTACACCTTC	CASTPGGDRYGGYTF
TRBV30	TRBD2	TRBJ2-1	-	TGTGCCTGGAATAGCGGGAGTTCGTACAATGAGCAGTTCTTC	CAWNSGSSYNEQFF
TRBV28	TRBD2	TRBJ2-3	-	TGTGCCAGCAGTCTCCAGAGCGGGAGCGGGGCAGATACGCAGTATTTT	CASSLQSGSGADTQYF
TRBV7-2	TRBD2	TRBJ2-2	-	TGTGCCAGCAGCAATGGACTAGCGGGAGTGAACACCGGGGAGCTGTTTTTT	CASSNGLAGVNTGELFF
TRBV19	TRBD2	TRBJ2-1	-	TGTGCCAGTAGTACCCCGTGGCGGGAGGGCCCTTCGAACAATGAGCAGTTCTTC	CASSTPWREGPSNNEQFF
TRBV6-5	-	TRBJ2-7	-	TGTGCCAGCAGTTACTCGAGAGCCCGCTACGAGCAGTACTTC	CASSYSRARYEQYF
TRBV28	-	TRBJ2-5	-	TGTGCCAGCAGTGGATGGACGGTCCAAGAGACCCAGTACTTC	CASSGWTVQETQYF
TRBV3-1/TRBV3-2	-	TRBJ2-2	-	TGTGCCAGCAGCCAAGGGCTTGGGGGGACCACCGGGGAGCTGTTTTTT	CASSQGLGGTTGELFF
TRBV6-5	-	TRBJ1-1	-	TGTGCCAGCAGCACGACAGCCCGTGAAGCTTTCTTT	CASSTTAREAFF
TRBV28	-	TRBJ1-5	-	TGTGCCAGCAAACAGGGTGACAGGCTAATTCAGCCCCAGCATTTT	CASKQGDRLIQPQHF
TRBV3-1/TRBV3-2	-	TRBJ1-4	-	TGTGCCAGCAGCCTGCCAGGGATGGATGAAAAACTGTTTTTT	CASSLPGMDEKLFF
TRBV3-1/TRBV3-2	-	TRBJ2-1	-	TGTGCCAGCAGCCACAACGTAGGGACTCACGGAAATGAGCAGTTCTTC	CASSHNVGTHGNEQFF
TRBV29-1	-	TRBJ1-4	-	TGCAGCGTTATAGGGGGTGCAACTAATGAAAAACTGTTTTTT	CSVIGGATNEKLFF
TRBV27	-	TRBJ2-1	once	TGTGCCAGCAGTTTCTTAGCGTCACGGGATGAGCAGTTCTTC	CASSFLASRDEQFF
TRBV7-9	-	TRBJ2-5	-	TGTGCCAGCAGCTCACTAGAGGGGGAGACCCAGTACTTC	CASSSLEGETQYF
TRBV15	TRBD1	TRBJ1-2	-	TGTGCCACCAGCAGAGAACGGACAGGGGGCTATGGCTACACCTTC	CATSRERTGGYGYTF
TRBV7-2	TRBD2	TRBJ2-5	-	TGTGCCAGCAGCTCTAGCGGGAGGGCATTCCGGGAGACCCAGTACTTC	CASSSSGRAFRETQYF
TRBV7-8	TRBD2	TRBJ2-7	-	TGTGCCAGCAGCCAGGGACTAGCGGGCTCTTCGCACTACGAGCAGTACTTC	CASSQGLAGSSHYEQYF
TRBV19	TRBD2	TRBJ2-1	-	TGTGCCAGTAGTATACCCTCTATAGCGGGAGTGGGGAATGAGCAGTTCTTC	CASSIPSIAGVGNEQFF
TRBV6-5	-	TRBJ2-2	-	TGTGCCAGCAGTCGGGACGTTTCGAACACCGGGGAGCTGTTTTTT	CASSRDVSNTGELFF
TRBV5-1	-	TRBJ2-1	-	TGCGCCAGCAGCTTGTTAGGCAATGAGCAGTTCTTC	CASSLLGNEQFF
TRBV21-1	-	TRBJ1-1	-	TGTGCCAGCAGCAAAGGGCTCACGGGGTTCACTGAAGCTTTCTTT	CASSKGLTGFTEAFF
TRBV15	-	TRBJ1-6	-	TGTGCCACCAGCAGTCTACAGGCCTCACCCCTCCACTTT	CATSSLQASPLHF
TRBV18	-	TRBJ2-5	-	TGTGCCAGCTCCCTCGGGGATTGGGAGCGGGTCCCCCAGTACTTC	CASSLGDWERVPQYF
TRBV19	TRBD1	TRBJ2-7	-	TGTGCCAGTAGCCTACAGGGGGCCGCCTACGAGCAGTACTTC	CASSLQGAAYEQYF